One sample yielded the 27 T cell receptor beta chains listed below, sequenced in a study of shared clonotypes between healthy human individuals. The assay was immunoSEQ multiplex PCR, and TCRdb's table has in-frame clones only and misses some. Of under 1 million clones in the sample, approximately 96% were seen once. Naive CD8 cells lacked CD45RO, underwent positive selection for CCR7 and left out terminally differentiated effector memory CD45RA+ cells. The sequenced material came from naive CD8+ T cells sorted from blood. These receptors were collected from a young man in good health.

This chain joins TRBV5-8 and TRBJ2-1; TRBD1 matches 7 bases. Germline CDR1 is SGHTS and CDR2 is YDEGEE. The CDR3 covers 17 residues. J gave up 2 bases and V 4 bases, and 12 bases lay outside the gene matches. CDR3 in DNA: TGTGCCAGCAGCCTGAGTCTGGCAAGGGGGCCCTACAATGAGCAGTTCTTC. Encoded protein: CASSLSLARGPYNEQFF.

The chain recombines TRBV9 with TRBJ2-7; D is unclear. This CDR3 has 12 amino acids. V shed 5 bases and J shed 6 bases, with 12 bases lying between them. CDR1 is SGDLS and CDR2 is YYNGEE in the germline V gene. CDR3 sequence: CASSASGSEQYF. In nucleotides, the CDR3 is TGTGCCAGCAGTGCCTCAGGATCCGAGCAGTACTTC.

The V and J genes are TRBV29-1 and TRBJ2-7; the D gene is possibly TRBD2 (5 bases). The CDR3 extends over 13 amino acids. CDR1 and CDR2 (germline): SQVTM, ANQGSEA. Trimming removed 6 bases at V and 4 bases at J, with 16 bases between. The CDR3 DNA follows: TGCAGCGTAATGAAGTCGGGGAAGTACGAGCAGTACTTC. Protein: CSVMKSGKYEQYF.

The CDR3 protein is CASSLDSRLVAKNIQYF. The CDR3 DNA reads as TGTGCCAGCAGCTTAGATTCACGATTGGTAGCCAAAAACATTCAGTACTTC. This chain joins TRBV11-2 and TRBJ2-4; D gene unclear. Trimming cost V 0 bases and J 0 bases, with 12 bases left between them. The CDR3 length is 17 residues. Germline CDR1 reads SGHAT; CDR2 reads FQNNGV.

V and J are TRBV7-8 and TRBJ2-1, with TRBD2 identical over 10 bases. The CDR3 consists of 17 residues. CDR1 and CDR2 from the germline V gene are SGHVS and FQNEAQ. J was trimmed by 2 bases and V by 3 bases; bases with no gene match: 7. The DNA of the CDR3 is TGTGCCAGCAGCTTCTCGCGACTAGCGGGTACCTACAATGAGCAGTTCTTC. As protein: CASSFSRLAGTYNEQFF.

This chain connects TRBV5-5 to TRBJ1-1; the D gene is possibly TRBD1 (5 bases). The CDR3 runs to 15 residues. Germline V gene sequence: CDR1 SGHKS, CDR2 YYEKEE (reference sequence). Trimming cost V 2 bases and J 0 bases, with 11 bases left between them. The CDR3 spells CASSFLGVMNTEAFF. Here the CDR3 DNA reads TGTGCCAGCAGCTTTTTAGGGGTCATGAACACTGAAGCTTTCTTT.

The V gene is TRBV7-3, the J gene TRBJ2-5; D possibly uses TRBD1 or TRBD2 (5 bases each). This CDR3 is 14 amino acids long. The V end was cut by 5 bases, the J end by 4 bases, with 14 bases between. From germline, CDR1 is SGHTA and CDR2 FQGTGA. The CDR3 DNA follows: TGTGCCAGCAGCCATAGGGGACCGGGAGAGACCCAGTACTTC. Amino acids: CASSHRGPGETQYF.

The chain employs TRBV7-9 and TRBJ2-7; TRBD2 aligns across 14 bases. V trimming: 5 bases; J trimming: 0 bases; junction bases outside the gene matches: 12. Germline CDR1 SEHNR, CDR2 FQNEAQ (reference sequence). This CDR3 spans 19 amino acids. CDR3 in amino acids: CASSPKPGLAGVSSYEQYF. The CDR3 DNA follows: TGTGCCAGCAGCCCCAAACCGGGACTAGCGGGAGTGAGCTCCTACGAGCAGTACTTC.

The rearrangement joins TRBV23-1 to TRBJ1-5; D is undetermined. TRBV23-1 carries the ORF label, with uncertain function. Trimming stripped 11 bases from V and 7 bases from J, with 15 bases between. The CDR3 spans 12 residues. For the CDR3, the DNA is TGCGCCCTCTACTGGATGCTCCAGCCCCAGCATTTT. Its translation: CALYWMLQPQHF.

This clone was seen once. The chain carries TRBV7-9 and TRBJ2-7, with D maybe TRBD2 (5 bases). Trimming took off 5 bases at V and 2 bases at J, with 10 bases between the two ends. This CDR3 has 13 residues. The germline V gene encodes CDR1 SEHNR and CDR2 FQNEAQ (reference sequence). The CDR3 region is CASSPSSTYEQYF. The CDR3 coding sequence is TGTGCCAGCAGCCCTAGCAGCACCTACGAGCAGTACTTC.

The chain has TRBV27 and TRBJ2-1; D gene ambiguous. Between the trimmed V and J ends, which lost 4 bases and 0 bases, there was a span of 7 bases. Germline V gene data show CDR1 as MNHEY and CDR2 as SMNVEV (reference sequence). This CDR3 comprises 14 residues. CDR3 DNA: TGTGCCAGCAGTTACGGTCGCTCCTACAATGAGCAGTTCTTC. Translated, it gives CASSYGRSYNEQFF.

The chain carries TRBV28 and TRBJ2-3; TRBD2 matches at 10 bases. Germline lookup yields CDR1 MDHEN and CDR2 SYDVKM. The CDR3 spans 17 residues. J lost 4 bases, V lost 3 bases, and 10 bases had no gene match. CDR3 DNA: TGTGCCAGCAGTTTGGGTCCTAGCGGGAGTAACTCAGATACGCAGTATTTT. As protein: CASSLGPSGSNSDTQYF.

This chain links TRBV4-1 with TRBJ1-1; D is unresolved. Germline CDR1 and CDR2: MGHRA and YSYEKL. This CDR3 is 15 amino acids long. V lost 2 bases and J lost 6, with 16 bases in between. DNA for the CDR3: TGCGCCAGCAGCCAACTGGCCCGGTCGAGCGCTGAAGCTTTCTTT. Translated: CASSQLARSSAEAFF.

This chain uses TRBV6-5 with TRBJ2-7; 8 nucleotides align to TRBD1. Germline V gene data show CDR1 as MNHEY and CDR2 as SVGAGI. J lost 2 bases, V lost 4 bases, and 4 bases had no gene match. CDR3 length: 14 amino acids. CDR3 coding DNA: TGTGCCAGCAGTTCCGGGACAGGAACCTACGAGCAGTACTTC. Its translation is CASSSGTGTYEQYF.

This chain links TRBV7-6 with TRBJ2-7; 8 nucleotides line up with TRBD2. The CDR3 length is 14 residues. Germline CDR1 and CDR2: SGHVS and FNYEAQ. V lost 3 bases to trimming and J lost 6 bases; unmatched junction nucleotides: 7. CDR3 bases: TGTGCCAGCAGCTTTAAACTAGCGGAGCGCGAGCAGTACTTC. The encoded protein is CASSFKLAEREQYF.

The chain employs TRBV4-1 and TRBJ1-1, with 7 bases identical to TRBD1. The junction had 3 bases not matched to a gene; V was cut back by 2 bases and J by 0 bases. The CDR3 consists of 15 residues. CDR1 and CDR2 from the germline V gene are MGHRA and YSYEKL. The CDR3 protein is CASSQPGQLNTEAFF. The CDR3 nucleotides read TGCGCCAGCAGCCAACCGGGACAGTTGAACACTGAAGCTTTCTTT.

J is TRBJ2-6 and V is TRBV7-9; 10 positions match TRBD1. Trimming at V came to 6 bases and at J to 1 base, leaving 12 bases not matched to a gene. The germline gives CDR1 SEHNR, CDR2 FQNEAQ (reference sequence). The CDR3 has 19 residues. The CDR3 DNA reads as TGTGCCAGCAGGGATCCGGGACAGGGGTGGGATTCTGGGGCCAACGTCCTGACTTTC. Amino acid sequence: CASRDPGQGWDSGANVLTF.

The chain links TRBV11-2 to TRBJ2-1, with TRBD2 identical over 7 bases. V was clipped by 5 bases and J by 4 bases; unmatched bases: 11. Germline loops: CDR1 SGHAT, CDR2 FQNNGV. The CDR3 is 16 amino acids. The CDR3 DNA is TGTGCCAGCAGCCGAGAGGCGGGAGAGATGTACAATGAGCAGTTCTTC. It encodes CASSREAGEMYNEQFF.

The chain couples TRBV27 to TRBJ2-7; D gene uncertain. CDR1 and CDR2 from the germline V gene are MNHEY and SMNVEV (reference sequence). There are 12 residues in the CDR3. V lost 3 bases, J lost 4 bases, and 7 bases lay in between. DNA for the CDR3: TGTGCCAGCAGTTTCCCTGGGTACGAGCAGTACTTC. As protein: CASSFPGYEQYF.

The chain combines TRBV4-1 with TRBJ2-7; D tentatively fits TRBD1 or TRBD2 (5 bases each). The CDR3 runs to 11 residues. Germline loops: CDR1 MGHRA, CDR2 YSYEKL. Trimming took off 2 bases at V and 10 bases at J, with 9 bases between the two ends. The CDR3 DNA sequence: TGCGCCAGCAGCCAATTAGGGGACCAGTACTTC. Its translation is CASSQLGDQYF.

The chain combines TRBV15 with TRBJ2-7, with a possible D match to TRBD1 (6 bases). V lost 2 bases to trimming and J lost 0 bases, with 17 bases between them. The CDR3 is 17 residues long. Germline V gene data show CDR1 as LNHNV and CDR2 as YYDKDF (reference sequence). CDR3 coding DNA: TGTGCCACCAGCAGATCTGATACAGGGTCAACCTCCTACGAGCAGTACTTC. Translation gives CATSRSDTGSTSYEQYF.

The chain carries TRBV9 and TRBJ2-3; D is unresolved. V lost 0 bases to trimming and J lost 2 bases, with 10 bases between them. CDR1 SGDLS and CDR2 YYNGEE come from the germline V gene. The CDR3 contains 15 residues. CDR3 sequence reads: CASSVGSNPTDTQYF. The CDR3 DNA reads TGTGCCAGCAGCGTAGGTAGCAATCCCACAGATACGCAGTATTTT. Full variable domain (outside the CDR3, taken from reference TRBV9 and TRBJ2-3): DSGVTQTPKHLITATGQRVTLRCSPRSGDLSVYWYQQSLDQGLQFLIQYYNGEERAKGNILERFSAQQFPDLHSELNLSSLELGDSALYFCASSVGSNPTDTQYFGPGTRLTVL.

The rearrangement uses TRBV11-2 and TRBJ2-1; possible D gene TRBD1, 6 bases. CDR1 and CDR2 from the germline V gene are SGHAT and FQNNGV. V lost 5 bases and J 3 bases, leaving 17 bases between the germline ends. The CDR3 spans 16 residues. The CDR3 DNA reads TGTGCCAGCAGCCCCTATCCGGAAGGGGGCTACAATGAGCAGTTCTTC. It encodes CASSPYPEGGYNEQFF.

The rearrangement uses TRBV4-1 and TRBJ2-3, with 8 bases aligning to TRBD1. The V gene's germline CDR1 is MGHRA and CDR2 YSYEKL. V gave up 3 bases and J gave up 4 bases; unmatched junction bases: 6. CDR3 length: 15 amino acids. CDR3 amino acids: CASSQKDREADTQYF. The CDR3 DNA reads as TGCGCCAGCAGCCAGAAGGACAGGGAGGCAGATACGCAGTATTTT.

This rearrangement joins TRBV15 to TRBJ2-2, with D possibly TRBD2 on 5 matching bases. CDR3 length equals 16 residues. Germline V gene data show CDR1 as LNHNV and CDR2 as YYDKDF (reference sequence). V was pared by 0 bases and J by 4 bases, with 12 bases between. In DNA form, the CDR3 reads TGTGCCACCAGCAGAGATGTCGGGATGAGCACCGGGGAGCTGTTTTTT. Its translation: CATSRDVGMSTGELFF. Based on the CDR3 plus reference TRBV15 and TRBJ2-2, the full variable domain is DAMVIQNPRYQVTQFGKPVTLSCSQTLNHNVMYWYQQKSSQAPKLLFHYYDKDFNNEADTPDNFQSRRPNTSFCFLDIRSPGLGDTAMYLCATSRDVGMSTGELFFGEGSRLTVL.

This chain links TRBV5-6 with TRBJ2-3; no clear D. Germline V gene sequence: CDR1 SGHDT, CDR2 YYEEEE. V lost 4 bases to trimming and J lost 2 bases, with 8 bases between them. The CDR3 contains 13 residues. The CDR3 loop is CASSPDDTDTQYF. DNA for the CDR3: TGTGCCAGCAGCCCCGACGACACAGATACGCAGTATTTT.

Concerning this clone: Other DNA sequences from this sample encode an identical CDR3 as well. The J gene is TRBJ2-1, the V gene TRBV10-1, with 8 bases aligning to TRBD2. The CDR3 totals 15 residues. Trimming took 4 bases from V and 0 from J; bases not matched to a gene: 2. The V gene's germline CDR1 is WNHNN and CDR2 SYGVQD (reference sequence). The CDR3 sequence: CASSATSGSYNEQFF. CDR3 DNA sequence: TGCGCCAGCAGTGCTACTAGCGGCTCCTACAATGAGCAGTTCTTC.